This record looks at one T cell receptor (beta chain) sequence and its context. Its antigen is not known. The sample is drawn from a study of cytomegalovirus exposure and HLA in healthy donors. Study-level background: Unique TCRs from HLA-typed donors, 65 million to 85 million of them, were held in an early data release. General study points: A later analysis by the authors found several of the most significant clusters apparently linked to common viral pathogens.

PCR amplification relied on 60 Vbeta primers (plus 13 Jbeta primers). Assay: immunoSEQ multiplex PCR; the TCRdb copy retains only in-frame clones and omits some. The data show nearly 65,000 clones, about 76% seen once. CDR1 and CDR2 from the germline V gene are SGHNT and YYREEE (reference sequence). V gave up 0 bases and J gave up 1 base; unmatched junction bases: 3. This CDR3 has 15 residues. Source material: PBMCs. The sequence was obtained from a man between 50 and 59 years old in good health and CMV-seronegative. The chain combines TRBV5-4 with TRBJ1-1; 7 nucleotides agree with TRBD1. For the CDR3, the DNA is TGTGCCAGCAGCTTGGAGGGGGCGTCGAACACTGAAGCTTTCTTT. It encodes CASSLEGASNTEAFF.